The 4 T cell receptor beta chains presented below share a single source sample, sequenced in a study of blood T cell repertoires in COVID-19. TCRdb's copy holds only in-frame clones and misses some; the assay was immunoSEQ multiplex PCR. The profile shows roughly 20,000 clones, approximately 86% of them singletons. The sequenced sample consisted of peripheral blood. The receptors here all came from a human donor in a cohort sampled during active COVID-19.

The V call is TRBV27, the J call TRBJ1-5, with a possible D match to TRBD1 (5 bases). The CDR3 is 16 amino acids. Germline-derived CDR1 and CDR2 are MNHEY and SMNVEV (reference sequence). V lost 0 bases and J 4 bases, leaving 13 bases between the germline ends. The CDR3 nucleotides read TGTGCCAGCAGTTTATCGGGGCAGGGTGGGAATCAGCCCCAGCATTTT. Amino acid sequence: CASSLSGQGGNQPQHF.

V is TRBV10-3 and J is TRBJ2-3; 10 nucleotides line up with TRBD1. Losses at the gene ends were 4 bases for V and 0 bases for J; bases not matched to a gene: 28. Germline V lookup: CDR1 ENHRY, CDR2 SYGVKD. The CDR3 spans 24 residues. CDR3 nucleotides: TGTGCCATCAGTGCCGGAAAGGGGACAGGGGTCAGGGCTAGCGAAACGAGTAGCACAGATACGCAGTATTTT. Its protein product is CAISAGKGTGVRASETSSTDTQYF.

V gene TRBV6-5 combines with J gene TRBJ1-1; possibly TRBD1 for D (5 bases). The germline V gene encodes CDR1 MNHEY and CDR2 SVGAGI. The germline V and J ends were trimmed by 6 bases and 1 base, with 12 bases remaining between them. There are 14 residues in the CDR3. The CDR3 loop is CASSLGLQNTEAFF. As DNA, the CDR3 is TGTGCCAGCAGCCTGGGACTGCAGAACACTGAAGCTTTCTTT.

The chain recombines TRBV27 with TRBJ2-7; TRBD1 is a possible D gene (5 bases). Germline V gene lookup returns CDR1 MNHEY and CDR2 SMNVEV (reference sequence). Trimming stripped 3 bases from V and 1 base from J, with 10 bases between. CDR3 length: 14 amino acids. The CDR3 region is CASSFGANSYEQYF. CDR3 sequence (DNA): TGTGCCAGCAGTTTTGGGGCAAATTCCTACGAGCAGTACTTC.